The present entry profiles one TCR beta chain with its context. The target antigen is unknown. The sample belongs to a study of post-analysis software for immune sequencing data. General study results and limits: Comparison with controls showed significantly lower normalized Chao1 diversity in multiple sclerosis patients. In patients, about five TRBV segments were more frequent than in controls, with TRBV5-6, TRBV5-1 and TRBV20-1 among them.

TCR beta cDNA libraries included unique molecular identifiers. Approximately 500,000 cDNA molecules were recovered from an input of roughly 0.85 to 10 million T cells. TCRdb independently ran MiXCR on the PCR reads; one entry per CDR3 protein. The sample has roughly 540,000 distinct CDR3 sequences; roughly 34% are singletons. Trimming removed 0 bases from V and 0 bases from J, with 8 bases in between. The CDR3 is 15 amino acids. Germline assignment: CDR1 MGHRA and CDR2 YSYEKL. The rearrangement joins TRBV4-1 to TRBJ2-5; either TRBD1 or TRBD2 may supply D (5 bases each). The sequence was obtained from a girl aged 2-17 years with multiple sclerosis. The sequenced sample was blood. The CDR3 sequence is CASSQEGDDQETQYF. DNA for the CDR3: TGCGCCAGCAGCCAAGAGGGGGACGACCAAGAGACCCAGTACTTC.